The source of this T cell receptor beta chain is a study of cytomegalovirus exposure and HLA in healthy donors. As for the study in general: Sequencing of 180 million or so T cells in an earlier analysis found 100 million to 140 million unique TCR beta sequences.

Findings and limits, study-wide: Later analysis demonstrated an association between a missense DCLRE1C variant and TCR beta V- and J-gene trimming.

To note about this clone: Antigen specificity is unknown.

CDR3 length: 15 amino acids. From germline, CDR1 is MGHDK and CDR2 SYGVNS. Trimming removed 6 bases at V and 5 bases at J, with 17 bases between. The PCR used 60 Vbeta and 13 Jbeta primers. The protocol was immunoSEQ multiplex PCR, while the TCRdb copy is restricted to in-frame clones and leaves out a portion. Among 90,000 to 110,000 clones listed, roughly 80% were seen once. Sample: PBMCs. This TCR came from a man aged 25 to 45 in good health and CMV-seropositive. This chain links TRBV25-1 with TRBJ1-3; maybe TRBD1 (5 bases). CDR3 in amino acids: CASSLSGAVRNTIYF. The CDR3 DNA reads as TGTGCCAGCAGCCTCTCTGGGGCGGTAAGAAACACCATATATTTT.